The clone carrying this T cell receptor beta chain was counted a single time. Antigen specificity is unknown. This specimen belongs to a study of CD8+ T cells in alopecia areata. Study context: Each day, treated patients took oral tofacitinib twice, at 5 to 10 mg per dose. General study points: Treatment with tofacitinib significantly lowered scalp clonality and reduced expanded CD8+ clones among the top 100.

Treatment noted: oral pan-JAK inhibitor, 5-10 mg twice daily. Sampling of alopecia areata patients yielded lesional scalp punch biopsies as well as peripheral blood. cDNA reverse transcribed from extracted RNA served as the sequencing template. TCRdb's table, derived via immunoSEQ multiplex PCR, lists solely in-frame clones and lacks some. The sample has roughly 99,000 clones, 84% seen once. V was pared by 1 base and J by 2 bases, with 8 bases between. CDR1 and CDR2 from the germline V gene are MNHNY and SVGAGI (reference sequence). The CDR3 has 15 amino acids. The chain couples TRBV6-6 to TRBJ2-2; a weak D match, TRBD1 (6 bases). This TCR derives from a human donor with alopecia areata. The sample here was CD8+ T cells sorted from blood, taken at week 24, from a patient treated with tofacitinib. The chain's CDR3 is CASSYFRGNTGELFF. The DNA for the CDR3 is TGTGCCAGCAGTTACTTCAGGGGTAACACCGGGGAGCTGTTTTTT.